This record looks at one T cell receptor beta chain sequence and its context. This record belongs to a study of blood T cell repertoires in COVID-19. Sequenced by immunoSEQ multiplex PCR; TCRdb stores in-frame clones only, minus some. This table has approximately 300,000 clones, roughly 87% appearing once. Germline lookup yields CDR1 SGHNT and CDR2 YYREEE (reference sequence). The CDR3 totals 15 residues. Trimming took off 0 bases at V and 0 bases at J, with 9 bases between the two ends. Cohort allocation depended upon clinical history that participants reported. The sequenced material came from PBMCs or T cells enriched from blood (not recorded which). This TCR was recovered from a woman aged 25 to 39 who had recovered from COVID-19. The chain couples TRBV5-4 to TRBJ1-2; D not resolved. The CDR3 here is CASSLVQRTNYGYTF. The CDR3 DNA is TGTGCCAGCAGCTTGGTTCAGCGGACTAACTATGGCTACACCTTC.